A selection of T cell receptor beta chains follows, all from one sample in a study of regulatory T cells in long-lasting Graves disease. TCRdb called the multiplex PCR reads again in MiXCR, with one record for every CDR3 protein. The sample yields about 610,000 distinct CDR3 sequences, about 15% seen once. In addition, the sample was reused for a study of T cells in Graves' hyperthyroidism and ophthalmopathy.

This sample comprised peripheral blood mononuclear cells (PBMCs), obtained at new diagnosis, from a patient treated with antithyroid drugs. The receptors derive from a man in his late teens or twenties with Graves disease. Each CDR3 is given without its conserved first and last residue. Fields, in order: V gene, J gene, CDR3 protein.

TRBV5-1	TRBJ2-2	ASSLGARHTGELF
TRBV2	TRBJ2-7	ASSLAGRAYEQY
TRBV30	TRBJ2-1	AGEGGRREQF
TRBV6-1	TRBJ1-5	ASRAEGTGFPTSNQPQH
TRBV12-3/TRBV12-4	TRBJ2-7	ASSNPAGNLYEQY
TRBV7-6	TRBJ2-7	ASSLGQGPAYEQY
TRBV18	TRBJ2-1	ASSPAGVGYNEQF
TRBV5-1	TRBJ2-7	ASSFGLPAYEQY
TRBV5-1	TRBJ2-1	ASSIGTGALNEQF
TRBV10-3	TRBJ2-1	AISGSGSNEQF
TRBV20-1	TRBJ2-7	SARGDWEIGEQY
TRBV12-5	TRBJ2-1	ASGFQTNEQF
TRBV18	TRBJ2-7	ASSPRKGTSGRADEQY
TRBV3-1	TRBJ1-3	ASSLILGQGNTIY
TRBV20-1	TRBJ1-5	SARGGDISNQPQH
TRBV24-1	TRBJ2-7	ATSDLPGLSYEQY
TRBV6-2/TRBV6-3	TRBJ2-5	ASIGPKKEGWETQY
TRBV30	TRBJ2-6	AWSLGWTGDGANVLT
TRBV29-1	TRBJ2-7	SVAPRLAGTSYEQY
TRBV14	TRBJ2-5	ASRGRGQETQY
TRBV5-1	TRBJ2-3	ASSLAWGTDTQY
TRBV27	TRBJ1-1	ASSRGGRGAF
TRBV7-9	TRBJ1-5	ASSATGASNQPQH
TRBV7-3	TRBJ2-1	ATAGTGNSYNEQF
TRBV20-1	TRBJ2-1	SASGLSSYNEQF
TRBV20-1	TRBJ2-1	SARDPLVTGTYNEQF
TRBV5-1	TRBJ2-7	ASSLARSGLSSYEQY
TRBV20-1	TRBJ1-1	SARVGALNTEAF
TRBV28	TRBJ2-1	ASSLAGTGDEQF
TRBV5-6	TRBJ2-7	ASSLEPPLWGSGLYEQY
TRBV12-3/TRBV12-4	TRBJ2-1	ASRTDGSYNEQF